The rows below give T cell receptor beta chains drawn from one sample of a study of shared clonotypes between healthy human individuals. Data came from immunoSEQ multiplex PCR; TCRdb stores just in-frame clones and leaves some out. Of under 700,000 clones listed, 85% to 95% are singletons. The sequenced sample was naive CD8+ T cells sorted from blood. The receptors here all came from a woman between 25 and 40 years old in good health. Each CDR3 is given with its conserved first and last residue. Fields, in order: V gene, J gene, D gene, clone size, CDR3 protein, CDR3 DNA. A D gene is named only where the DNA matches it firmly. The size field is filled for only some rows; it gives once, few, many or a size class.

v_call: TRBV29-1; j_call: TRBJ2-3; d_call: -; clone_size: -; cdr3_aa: CSEGTSTDTQYF; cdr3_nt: TGCAGCGAAGGAACTAGCACAGATACGCAGTATTTT
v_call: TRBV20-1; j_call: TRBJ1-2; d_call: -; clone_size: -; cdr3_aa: CSARDGGYTF; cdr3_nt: TGCAGTGCTAGAGATGGAGGCTACACCTTC
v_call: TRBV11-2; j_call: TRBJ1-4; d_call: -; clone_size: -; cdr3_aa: CASSSPGAAATNEKLFF; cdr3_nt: TGTGCCAGCAGCTCCCCAGGGGCCGCTGCAACTAATGAAAAACTGTTTTTT
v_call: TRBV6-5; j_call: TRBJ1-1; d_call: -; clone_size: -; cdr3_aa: CASRTTNTEAFF; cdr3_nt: TGTGCCAGCAGAACCACGAACACTGAAGCTTTCTTT
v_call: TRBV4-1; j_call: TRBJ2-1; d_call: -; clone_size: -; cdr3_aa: CASSQVTATYNEQFF; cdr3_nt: TGCGCCAGCAGCCAAGTAACAGCCACCTACAATGAGCAGTTCTTC
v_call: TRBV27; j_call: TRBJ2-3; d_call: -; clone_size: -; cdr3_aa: CASSPLDSLRDWSTDTQYF; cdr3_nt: TGTGCCAGCAGTCCCCTAGATAGTCTAAGGGATTGGTCCACAGATACGCAGTATTTT
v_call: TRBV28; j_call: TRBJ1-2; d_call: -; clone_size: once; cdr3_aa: CASSLLSPGIILWRAF; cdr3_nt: TGTGCCAGCAGTTTATTGTCGCCAGGGATAATACTATGGCGCGCCTTC
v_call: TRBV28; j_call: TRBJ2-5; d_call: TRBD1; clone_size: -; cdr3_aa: CASSAGQDEETQYF; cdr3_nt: TGTGCCAGCAGTGCCGGACAGGACGAAGAGACCCAGTACTTC
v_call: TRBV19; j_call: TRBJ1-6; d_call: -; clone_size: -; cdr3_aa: CASTDHVSPSSPLHF; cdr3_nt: TGTGCCAGTACGGACCACGTAAGCCCTAGTTCACCCCTCCACTTT
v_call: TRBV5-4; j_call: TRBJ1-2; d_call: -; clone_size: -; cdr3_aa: CASSLGPERLNGYTF; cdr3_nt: TGTGCCAGCAGCTTGGGACCCGAGAGACTTAATGGCTACACCTTC
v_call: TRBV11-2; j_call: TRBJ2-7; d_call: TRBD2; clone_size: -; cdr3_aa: CASKEGTNYEQYF; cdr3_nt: TGTGCCAGCAAGGAGGGGACTAACTACGAGCAGTACTTC
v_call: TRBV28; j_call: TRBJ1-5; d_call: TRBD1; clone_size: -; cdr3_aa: CASSIGTGDFWSNQPQHF; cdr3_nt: TGTGCCAGCAGTATCGGGACAGGTGACTTTTGGAGCAATCAGCCCCAGCATTTT
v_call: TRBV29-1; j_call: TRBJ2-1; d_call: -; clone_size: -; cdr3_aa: CSVAPYNEQFF; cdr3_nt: TGCAGCGTTGCCCCCTACAATGAGCAGTTCTTC
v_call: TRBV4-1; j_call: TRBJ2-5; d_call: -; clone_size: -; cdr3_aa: CASSYPDTQETQYF; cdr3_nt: TGCGCCAGCAGCTACCCGGACACTCAAGAGACCCAGTACTTC
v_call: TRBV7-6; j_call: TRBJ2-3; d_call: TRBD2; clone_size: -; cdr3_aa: CASSPRTSGPALGDTQYF; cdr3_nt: TGTGCCAGCAGCCCAAGGACTAGCGGACCCGCCTTGGGAGATACGCAGTATTTT
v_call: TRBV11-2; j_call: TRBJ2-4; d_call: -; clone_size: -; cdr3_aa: CASSLDKNIQYF; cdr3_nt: TGTGCCAGCAGCTTAGACAAAAACATTCAGTACTTC
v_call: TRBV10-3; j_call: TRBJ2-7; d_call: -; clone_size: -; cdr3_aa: CAIKGQGSFMDEQYF; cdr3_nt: TGTGCCATCAAGGGCCAGGGGTCTTTTATGGACGAGCAGTACTTC
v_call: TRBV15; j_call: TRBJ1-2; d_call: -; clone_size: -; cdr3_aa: CATSRVGGNYGYTF; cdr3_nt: TGTGCCACCAGCAGAGTCGGGGGGAACTATGGCTACACCTTC
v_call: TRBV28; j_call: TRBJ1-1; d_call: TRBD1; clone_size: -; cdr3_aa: CASSPTGGTEAFF; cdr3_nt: TGTGCCAGCAGTCCCACAGGGGGCACTGAAGCTTTCTTT
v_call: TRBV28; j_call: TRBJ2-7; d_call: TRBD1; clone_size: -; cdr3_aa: CASRPPGTGITYEQYF; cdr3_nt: TGTGCCAGCAGGCCTCCCGGGACAGGGATTACCTACGAGCAGTACTTC
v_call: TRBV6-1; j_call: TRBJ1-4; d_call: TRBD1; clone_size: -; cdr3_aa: CASSDGQGSRTNEKLFF; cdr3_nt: TGTGCCAGCAGTGACGGACAGGGAAGTAGGACTAATGAAAAACTGTTTTTT
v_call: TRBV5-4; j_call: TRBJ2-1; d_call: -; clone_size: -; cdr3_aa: CASSPPGGSNEQFF; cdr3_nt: TGTGCCAGCAGCCCGCCCGGGGGTAGCAATGAGCAGTTCTTC
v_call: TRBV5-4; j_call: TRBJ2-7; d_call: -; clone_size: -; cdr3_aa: CASSQGSGAYEQYF; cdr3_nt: TGTGCCAGCAGCCAGGGATCCGGGGCCTACGAGCAGTACTTC